What follows are 14 T cell receptor beta chains derived from one specimen sequenced in a study of regulatory T cells in long-lasting Graves disease. Time point in this sample: newly diagnosed GD, antithyroid drugs for less than 3 months. Preparation of the TCR library used RNA extracted from PBMCs. According to the study, TCR beta libraries were built with iRepertoire HTBI primers and CDR3-region Arm-PCR. Each CDR3 protein is one row after TCRdb ran MiXCR on the multiplex PCR reads. Of some 560,000 distinct CDR3 sequences in the sample, 16% are singletons; the top ten hold around 25%. The same data also went into a second study, on T cells in Graves' hyperthyroidism and ophthalmopathy.

Here the sequenced sample was peripheral blood mononuclear cells (PBMCs), taken at new diagnosis, from a patient treated with antithyroid drugs. These receptors originate from a middle-aged woman with Graves disease.

This clonotype was detected once. The CDR3 sequence: CASSPAGTGYEQYF. The CDR3 region has the DNA TGTGCCAGCAGCCCGGCCGGGACAGGCTACGAGCAGTACTTC. J is TRBJ2-7 and V is TRBV7-2, with 8 bases lining up with TRBD1. The germline CDR1 and CDR2 sequences are SGHTA and FQGNSA. CDR3 length: 14 amino acids. The J segment lost 3 bases and the V segment lost 5 bases, leaving 6 bases of the junction unmatched.

V usage is TRBV14 and J usage is TRBJ1-6; 11 bases align to TRBD1. The CDR3 has 15 amino acids. The V segment lost 4 bases and the J segment 10 bases; nucleotides outside the gene matches: 6. Germline assignment: CDR1 SGHDN and CDR2 FVKESK. This chain's CDR3 is CASSLQGTGGSPLHF. CDR3 nucleotides: TGTGCCAGCAGCCTTCAAGGGACAGGGGGATCACCCCTCCACTTT. Full variable domain (rest looked up from reference TRBV14 and TRBJ1-6): EAGVTQFPSHSVIEKGQTVTLRCDPISGHDNLYWYRRVMGKEIKFLLHFVKESKQDESGMPNNRFLAERTGGTYSTLKVQPAELEDSGVYFCASSLQGTGGSPLHFGNGTRLTVT.

This chain links TRBV6-1 with TRBJ2-4; the match to TRBD1 covers 8 bases. Germline assignment: CDR1 MNHNS and CDR2 SASEGT. This CDR3 is 16 amino acids long. Trimming at V came to 6 bases and at J to 2 bases, leaving 9 bases not matched to a gene. CDR3 sequence: CASRGGQGHSKNIQYF. CDR3 sequence (DNA): TGTGCCAGCAGGGGAGGACAGGGTCATTCCAAAAACATTCAGTACTTC.

This clonotype has just a few counts. This chain joins TRBV12-5 and TRBJ2-5, with TRBD1 matching over 8 bases. The germline V gene has CDR1 LGHNT and CDR2 FRNRAP. The CDR3 has 14 amino acids. V shed 1 base, J shed 4 bases, and the junction held 2 bases outside the gene matches. DNA of the CDR3: TGTGCTAGTGGTTTGGGACAGGGGACAGAGACCCAGTACTTC. Protein: CASGLGQGTETQYF.

This clonotype appeared a few times. The chain recombines TRBV24-1 with TRBJ2-7; TRBD1 matches 12 bases. V shed 8 bases and J 5 bases; nucleotides not matched to a gene: 3. The CDR3 totals 13 residues. The germline gives CDR1 KGHDR, CDR2 SFDVKD. CDR3 sequence reads: CATMGTGGHEQYF. CDR3 coding DNA: TGTGCCACCATGGGGACAGGGGGCCACGAGCAGTACTTC.

This clonotype was seen at least ten times. The V gene is TRBV12-3 or TRBV12-4, the J gene TRBJ1-1, with 7 bases that match TRBD1. The CDR3 is made up of 15 amino acids. V trimming: 7 bases; J trimming: 4 bases; junction bases outside the gene matches: 12. This CDR3 reads CASTLRQGTGTEAFF. Here the CDR3 DNA reads TGTGCCAGCACCTTAAGACAGGGAACGGGCACTGAAGCTTTCTTT.

For this clonotype: An end of the junction does not agree with germline; a read error may underlie this. This rearrangement joins TRBV14 to TRBJ2-7; 9 positions match TRBD1. CDR1 is SGHDN and CDR2 is FVKESK in the germline V gene. The CDR3 covers 15 residues. CDR3: CASNLRQGGSYEQYF. The CDR3 DNA follows: TGTGCCAGCAACCTCCGACAGGGGGGCTCCTACGAACAGTACTTC.

The table lists this clonotype with many counts. The chain joins TRBV3-1 to TRBJ1-3; D uncertain. The CDR3 runs to 12 residues. Trimming took off 6 bases at V and 4 bases at J, with 7 bases between the two ends. Germline V lookup: CDR1 LGHDT, CDR2 YNNKEL (reference sequence). This CDR3 is CASSPQGNTIYF. The CDR3 DNA reads as TGTGCCAGCAGTCCACAGGGAAACACCATATATTTT.

This clonotype was counted only a few times. The rearrangement links TRBV20-1 to TRBJ1-1; 8 bases map to TRBD1. Germline assignment: CDR1 DFQATT and CDR2 SNEGSKA (reference sequence). Trimming took 1 base from V and 4 from J; bases not matched to a gene: 8. The CDR3 is made up of 15 amino acids. The CDR3 DNA follows: TGCAGTGCTAGAGTGGAGGACAGGGAGGCCACTGAAGCTTTCTTT. Translating it yields CSARVEDREATEAFF.

This clonotype was recorded at least ten times. The V gene is TRBV20-1, the J gene TRBJ2-7; D is ambiguous. This CDR3 contains 13 residues. In germline, CDR1 is DFQATT, CDR2 SNEGSKA (reference sequence). Trimming left V 0 bases short and J 2 bases short, with 8 bases between. In DNA form, the CDR3 reads TGCAGTGCTAGAGAAGGACCAACCTACGAGCAGTACTTC. As protein: CSAREGPTYEQYF.

This clonotype was observed a few times. The rearrangement joins TRBV6-2 or TRBV6-3 to TRBJ1-5, with D uncertain. The CDR3 is 15 amino acids. The germline V gene encodes CDR1 MNHEY and CDR2 SVGEGT. Trimming pared 5 bases from V and 6 bases from J, leaving 17 bases between. The CDR3 here is CASSEGLLSRQPQHF. Here the CDR3 DNA reads TGTGCCAGCAGTGAAGGGCTGCTGTCGCGTCAGCCCCAGCATTTT.

Only a few counts were recorded for this clonotype. Mismatch with germline at one junction end may stem from a read error. This sequence joins TRBV5-1 and TRBJ1-5; maybe TRBD1 (5 bases). Germline-derived CDR1 and CDR2 are SGHRS and YFSETQ. The CDR3 consists of 14 residues. The CDR3: CASSWDGSNQPQHF. In DNA form, the CDR3 reads TGTGCCAGCAGCTGGGACGGTAGCAATCAGCCCCAGCATTTT.

This clonotype was counted many times. The V call is TRBV3-1, the J call TRBJ2-3, with 13 bases aligning to TRBD2. The CDR3 is made up of 18 amino acids. Looked up from germline, CDR1 is LGHDT and CDR2 is YNNKEL (reference sequence). V shed 4 bases, J shed 1 base, and the junction held 8 bases outside the gene matches. This CDR3 is CASSRTSGGAIGTDTQYF. CDR3 DNA: TGTGCCAGCAGCCGTACTAGCGGGGGGGCAATCGGCACAGATACGCAGTATTTT.

The gene calls are TRBV29-1 and TRBJ1-1; D not resolved. Trimming stripped 7 bases from V and 5 bases from J, with 14 bases between. The germline V gene has CDR1 SQVTM and CDR2 ANQGSEA. CDR3 length equals 12 residues. The CDR3 sequence: CSAKGGWTEAFF. CDR3 coding DNA: TGCAGCGCTAAGGGCGGGTGGACTGAAGCTTTCTTT. Together with reference TRBV29-1 and TRBJ1-1, the CDR3 gives the full variable domain: SAVISQKPSRDICQRGTSLTIQCQVDSQVTMMFWYRQQPGQSLTLIATANQGSEATYESGFVIDKFPISRPNLTFSTLTVSNMSPEDSSIYLCSAKGGWTEAFFGQGTRLTVV.